This paragraph reports one T cell receptor beta chain. This clonotype occurred many times. No antigen is known for it. Per-nucleotide qualities are absent, and no much larger clonotype sits a single base away. The data were obtained in a study of neurological immune-mediated disorders (dated by TCRdb to 2018 to 2020). With regard to the full study: Of the approximately 34 multiple sclerosis patients, about 30 had relapsing-remitting MS and 3 had secondary progressive MS. The roughly 110 TCR-beta libraries covered PBMC samples along with longitudinal samples, technical triplicates, and paired sorted CD4+ and CD8+ T-cell subsets. The cohort comprised some 71 subjects: some 15 HAM/TSP patients, some 34 multiple sclerosis patients and approximately 20 healthy controls. Using UMI-based sequencing, the study compared peripheral blood TCR-beta repertoires from patients with HTLV-I-associated myelopathy (HAM/TSP), patients with multiple sclerosis, and healthy controls. Study-wide findings and limitations: The MS cluster showed no association with clinical or MRI features, and the authors stated that larger cohorts are needed. Repertoires from 18 of 34 MS patients were grouped by phylogenetic analysis into a cluster of related CDR3 sequences, suggesting a possible repertoire-level signature. TCR clonal expansion was highest in HAM/TSP patients and lowest in MS patients, with MS patients falling below even healthy controls. No identical CDR3 amino acid sequences were shared among expanded clones across subjects, suggesting private TCR-beta repertoires in all groups.

cDNA synthesis used template-switch 5'RACE with a primer carrying a 10-nucleotide random unique molecular identifier tagging each TCR transcript. Over 190 million TCR-beta sequences, covering 15-18 subjects, were produced in each sequencing run. The RNeasy kit was used to extract total RNA. TCR-beta VDJ regions were amplified with primers for the TCR constant region and the 5'RACE anchor, using the KAPA Real-time Library Amplification kit. A first PCR added sample indexes and Illumina adaptors, and a second PCR then raised library yield. The roughly 650 bp TCR product was size-selected on a 2% E-gel SizeSelection system after Ampure bead purification. Before pooling, libraries had their quality checked on a Bioanalyzer, their concentration measured with Qubit, and their quantity determined with the Kapa Library Quantification kit. Paired-end 2 x 150 bp sequencing of the libraries was performed on an Illumina HiSeq 2500. To increase sequence diversity, roughly 25-31% phiX was spiked into each library pool. The paper's processing steps were these. The quality-filtered reads were processed with the UMI-based MiGEC pipeline, whose error correction step removed more than 90% of the raw TCR sequences. IMGT germline references were used for aligning VDJ genes, and each clonotype was defined as a unique CDR3 amino acid sequence together with its V-J genes. Clonal expansion, Shannon diversity and CDR3 relatedness (CalcPairwiseDistances, ClusterSamples) were evaluated with VDJtools, and phylogenetic trees were built with CLCbio workbench. Expanded clones were defined as having at least 8 unique UMIs, based on coefficient-of-variation modelling across technical triplicates. Using fastp trimming at Q25 and MiXCR clonotype assembly, TCRdb reanalyzed the public sequencing data and kept in-frame beta chains. Every entry covers one CDR3 protein and lists the most common genes and DNA from its rows. The V and J calls reflect TCRdb's pipeline rather than the authors' work. The table for this sample lists 50,000 to 65,000 distinct CDR3 sequences; around 4.8% of them were counted only once. In total, the top ten clones hold 3.4% of the sample.

Unmatched junction bases come to 3, with V trimmed by 4 bases and J by 4 bases. Counted from cysteine to phenylalanine, this CDR3 has 14 amino acids. Just the 42-base CDR3 DNA is kept, in frame starting at base 1. Reading the germline V gene gives CDR1 SGHVS and CDR2 FQNEAQ. Unsorted PBMC libraries were generated from 2 million PBMCs stored in RNAlater at -80 °C until RNA extraction. Multiple sclerosis patients were enrolled in a US clinical protocol evaluating disease progression by magnetic resonance imaging. Peripheral blood underwent Ficoll-Hypaque density gradient centrifugation to isolate PBMCs, which were then cryopreserved in liquid nitrogen.

Recombination joined TRBV7-8 with TRBJ1-2; the junction holds 10 bases that match TRBD1. Input material: PBMCs. This receptor was taken from a woman aged 50 to 60 with multiple sclerosis. The DNA sequence follows: TGTGCCAGCAGCTCGGGACAGGGGAGCTATGGCTACACCTTC. Its protein is CASSSGQGSYGYTF. Joined to the reference TRBV7-8 and TRBJ1-2 proteins, this CDR3 gives the full variable domain: GAGVSQSPRYKVAKRGQDVALRCDPISGHVSLFWYQQALGQGPEFLTYFQNEAQLDKSGLPSDRFFAERPEGSVSTLKIQRTQQEDSAVYLCASSSGQGSYGYTFGSGTRLTVV.